This T cell receptor (beta chain) stems from a study of CD8 T cells in Susac syndrome. This CDR3 region has 14 residues. Trimming pared 5 bases from V and 5 bases from J, leaving 14 bases between. Reverse transcription of roughly 0.5 to 1 ug RNA was carried out with random hexamers. Amplification of TCR beta CDR3 was carried out by immunoSEQ multiplex PCR, which covered 54 Vbeta and 13 Jbeta segments. MiXCR, applied by TCRdb to the immunoSEQ multiplex PCR reads, yields one record per CDR3 protein. Here the sample spans around 300,000 distinct CDR3 sequences, roughly nine tenths being singletons. A note on this clonotype: Its antigen is undetermined.

CD8+ and CD4+ blood T cells underwent TCR beta sequencing. Negative isolation was used for CD8+ and CD4+ T cells and FACS enrichment for TEMRA cells. Study conclusions and caveats: It was acknowledged in the study that the number of individuals who were included in its TCR sequencing and HLA analysis was relatively small.

This TCR derives from a human donor with multiple sclerosis. Sequencing was performed on CD4+ T cells from PBMCs. The chain couples TRBV12-3 or TRBV12-4 to TRBJ2-3, with no clear D. The DNA for the CDR3 is TGTGCCAGCAGTATCCCGTGGGTAGAAGATACGCAGTATTTT. Translated, it gives CASSIPWVEDTQYF.